This is a list of T cell receptor beta chains from one sample in a study of regulatory T cells in long-lasting Graves disease. TCRdb called the multiplex PCR reads again in MiXCR, with one record for every CDR3 protein. The table lists 350,000 to 500,000 distinct CDR3 sequences, less than 20% of them singletons. These data were also filed under a second study, of T cells in Graves' hyperthyroidism and ophthalmopathy.

Sequences were derived from peripheral blood mononuclear cells (PBMCs), sampled at new diagnosis, from a patient treated with antithyroid drugs. These receptors were taken from a woman aged 30 to 39 with Graves disease. Each CDR3 is given with its conserved first and last residue. D genes are given only for firm matches. The size of a clone is reported for some rows only, either as once, few or many, or as a class for expanded clones.

abundance: many
v_gene: TRBV5-1
j_gene: TRBJ2-3
d_gene: NA
CDR3nt: TGCGCCAGCAGCCCCGGGGAAGGGGCGATCACAGATACGCAGTATTTT
CDR3aa: CASSPGEGAITDTQYF

abundance: few
v_gene: TRBV19
j_gene: TRBJ2-2
d_gene: TRBD2
CDR3nt: TGTGCCAGTGAGGGCACTAGCGGGCCCGGGGAGCTGTTTTTT
CDR3aa: CASEGTSGPGELFF

abundance: many
v_gene: TRBV28
j_gene: TRBJ2-3
d_gene: TRBD2
CDR3nt: TGTGCCAGCAGTGAGCGGGGCTCTTTCACAGATACGCAGTATTTT
CDR3aa: CASSERGSFTDTQYF

abundance: NA
v_gene: TRBV30
j_gene: TRBJ1-5
d_gene: NA
CDR3nt: TGTGCCTGCGCCAAAGGCCCGGGGCAGCCCCAGCATTTT
CDR3aa: CACAKGPGQPQHF

abundance: few
v_gene: TRBV6-2/TRBV6-3
j_gene: TRBJ2-1
d_gene: NA
CDR3nt: TGTGCCAGCAGTTGGGCGGGGGCCACTGCCTACAATGAGCAGTTCTTC
CDR3aa: CASSWAGATAYNEQFF

abundance: NA
v_gene: TRBV19
j_gene: TRBJ2-7
d_gene: TRBD1
CDR3nt: TGTGCCAGTAGCTTCTCGGACAGGAGTTCCTACGAGCAGTACTTC
CDR3aa: CASSFSDRSSYEQYF

abundance: many
v_gene: TRBV11-2
j_gene: TRBJ2-1
d_gene: NA
CDR3nt: TGTGCCAGCACCCTCCCTGGGGGTGAGCAGTTCTTC
CDR3aa: CASTLPGGEQFF

abundance: many
v_gene: TRBV6-5
j_gene: TRBJ2-7
d_gene: NA
CDR3nt: TGTGCCAGCAGTTACTGGCTTGGATACGAGCAGTACTTC
CDR3aa: CASSYWLGYEQYF

abundance: many
v_gene: TRBV5-6
j_gene: TRBJ2-7
d_gene: NA
CDR3nt: TGTGCCAGCAGCGTGGGACGGAGCTCCTACGAGCAGTACTTC
CDR3aa: CASSVGRSSYEQYF

abundance: many
v_gene: TRBV5-1
j_gene: TRBJ1-1
d_gene: TRBD1
CDR3nt: TGCGCCAGCAGCTTGGTGAGACAGGGGCCTGTGAAGACTGAAGCTTTCTTT
CDR3aa: CASSLVRQGPVKTEAFF

abundance: NA
v_gene: TRBV7-9
j_gene: TRBJ2-7
d_gene: NA
CDR3nt: TGTGCCAGCAGCTCCCCCCCTGTAGCCCTCCCGAACGAGCAGTACTTC
CDR3aa: CASSSPPVALPNEQYF

abundance: NA
v_gene: TRBV10-3
j_gene: TRBJ2-1
d_gene: NA
CDR3nt: TGTGCCATCAGTGAGTCCCGAAACGGGAATGAGCAGTTCTTC
CDR3aa: CAISESRNGNEQFF

abundance: few
v_gene: TRBV2
j_gene: TRBJ2-5
d_gene: TRBD2
CDR3nt: TGCGCCAGCAGCCCTATTTTGGCGACTAGCGGGAATCCGGTGGAGACCCAGTACTTC
CDR3aa: CASSPILATSGNPVETQYF

abundance: NA
v_gene: TRBV5-1
j_gene: TRBJ2-1
d_gene: TRBD2
CDR3nt: TGCGCCAGCAGCATGGTTATGGTTAGCGGGAGCAATGAGCAGTTCTTC
CDR3aa: CASSMVMVSGSNEQFF

abundance: few
v_gene: TRBV24-1
j_gene: TRBJ2-2
d_gene: NA
CDR3nt: TGTGCCACCAGTGACCCAAGTCAGGGGATAGACACCGGGGAGCTGTTTTTT
CDR3aa: CATSDPSQGIDTGELFF

abundance: NA
v_gene: TRBV6-1
j_gene: TRBJ2-1
d_gene: NA
CDR3nt: TGTGCCAGCAGTCCAACAGAGGTCTACAATGAGCAGTTCTTC
CDR3aa: CASSPTEVYNEQFF

abundance: many
v_gene: TRBV5-4
j_gene: TRBJ2-2
d_gene: TRBD2
CDR3nt: TGTGCCAGCAGCTTTAGCGGGAGGGCCACCGGGGAGCTGTTTTTT
CDR3aa: CASSFSGRATGELFF

abundance: NA
v_gene: TRBV2
j_gene: TRBJ2-2
d_gene: NA
CDR3nt: TGTGCCAGCAGAACACGGTCCATGAACACCGGGGAGCTGTTTTTT
CDR3aa: CASRTRSMNTGELFF

abundance: many
v_gene: TRBV11-2
j_gene: TRBJ1-4
d_gene: NA
CDR3nt: TGTGCCAGCAGCCCAGCTTTCAGGGACGAAAAACTGTTTTTT
CDR3aa: CASSPAFRDEKLFF

abundance: many
v_gene: TRBV12-3/TRBV12-4
j_gene: TRBJ2-7
d_gene: NA
CDR3nt: TGTGCCAGCAGTCCTCGACAGTCTAGCTCCTACGAGCAGTACTTC
CDR3aa: CASSPRQSSSYEQYF

abundance: few
v_gene: TRBV20-1
j_gene: TRBJ2-7
d_gene: NA
CDR3nt: TGCAGTGCTAGAGCGACAGGTACGACCTACGAGCAGTACTTC
CDR3aa: CSARATGTTYEQYF

abundance: many
v_gene: TRBV11-2
j_gene: TRBJ1-1
d_gene: NA
CDR3nt: TGTGCCAGCAGTCCCTTGGGGACCGAAGCTTTCTTT
CDR3aa: CASSPLGTEAFF

abundance: NA
v_gene: TRBV3-1
j_gene: TRBJ2-6
d_gene: NA
CDR3nt: TGTGCCAGCAGCCCGACTGGGGCCAACGTCCTGACTTTC
CDR3aa: CASSPTGANVLTF

abundance: many
v_gene: TRBV20-1
j_gene: TRBJ2-2
d_gene: TRBD2
CDR3nt: TGCAGTGCTAACACCTTTCGGGGGGCGAACACCGGGGAGCTGTTTTTT
CDR3aa: CSANTFRGANTGELFF

abundance: many
v_gene: TRBV20-1
j_gene: TRBJ2-3
d_gene: NA
CDR3nt: TGCAGTGCCCAAGAAAGTACGAGCACAGATACGCAGTATTTT
CDR3aa: CSAQESTSTDTQYF

abundance: many
v_gene: TRBV6-1
j_gene: TRBJ1-6
d_gene: NA
CDR3nt: TGTGCCAGCAAGGACTCCGGAGCCGTAGGGTCACCCCTCCACTTT
CDR3aa: CASKDSGAVGSPLHF

abundance: NA
v_gene: TRBV6-1
j_gene: TRBJ2-1
d_gene: NA
CDR3nt: TGTGCCAGCATGGGACCGCGGCAGTTCTTC
CDR3aa: CASMGPRQFF

abundance: NA
v_gene: TRBV20-1
j_gene: TRBJ2-1
d_gene: TRBD1
CDR3nt: TGCAGTGCAATCGGACAGGGCCACAATGAGCAGTTCTTC
CDR3aa: CSAIGQGHNEQFF

abundance: many
v_gene: TRBV5-4
j_gene: TRBJ1-1
d_gene: TRBD1
CDR3nt: TGTGCCAGCAGAGGGAGGGACAGGGCCACTGAAGCTTTCTTT
CDR3aa: CASRGRDRATEAFF

abundance: many
v_gene: TRBV12-3/TRBV12-4
j_gene: TRBJ2-3
d_gene: NA
CDR3nt: TGTGCCAGCAGTTATGAGTACCCTAGCACAGATACGCAGTATTTT
CDR3aa: CASSYEYPSTDTQYF

abundance: few
v_gene: TRBV6-5
j_gene: TRBJ1-2
d_gene: NA
CDR3nt: TGTGCCAGCAGTTCCGGGGGGAGACCTGGCTACACCTTC
CDR3aa: CASSSGGRPGYTF

abundance: many
v_gene: TRBV4-3
j_gene: TRBJ2-7
d_gene: TRBD1
CDR3nt: TGCGCCAGCAGCCAAGATCTAACAGGACAGGGGAGCTCCTACGAGCAGTACTTC
CDR3aa: CASSQDLTGQGSSYEQYF

abundance: many
v_gene: TRBV6-5
j_gene: TRBJ1-1
d_gene: NA
CDR3nt: TGTGCCAGCAGTTACTCGAGGGATGGGAACACTGAAGCTTTCTTT
CDR3aa: CASSYSRDGNTEAFF

abundance: NA
v_gene: TRBV7-3
j_gene: TRBJ2-1
d_gene: TRBD2
CDR3nt: TGTGCCAGCAGCCCGAAGGGTAGCGGGAGTCTCGGGGGGCACAATGAGCAGTTCTTC
CDR3aa: CASSPKGSGSLGGHNEQFF

abundance: many
v_gene: TRBV11-2
j_gene: TRBJ2-5
d_gene: NA
CDR3nt: TGTGCCAACAGCAAACAGGGTGGACAAGAGACCCAGTACTTC
CDR3aa: CANSKQGGQETQYF

abundance: many
v_gene: TRBV12-3/TRBV12-4
j_gene: TRBJ2-4
d_gene: NA
CDR3nt: TGTGCCAGCAGTTTACGGAGTTGGGTCCCAAACATTCAGTACTTC
CDR3aa: CASSLRSWVPNIQYF

abundance: NA
v_gene: TRBV30
j_gene: TRBJ1-1
d_gene: TRBD1
CDR3nt: TGTGCCTGGACCCTCGGGACAGGGGACACTGAAGCTTTCTTT
CDR3aa: CAWTLGTGDTEAFF

abundance: few
v_gene: TRBV7-3
j_gene: TRBJ2-3
d_gene: NA
CDR3nt: TGTGCCAGCAGCCGTACTGGTTATGCTGGAGATACGCAGTATTTT
CDR3aa: CASSRTGYAGDTQYF

abundance: many
v_gene: TRBV6-5
j_gene: TRBJ2-3
d_gene: NA
CDR3nt: TGTGCCAGCACTTACTTAGCAGGCCGTAGCACAGATACGCAGTATTTT
CDR3aa: CASTYLAGRSTDTQYF

abundance: many
v_gene: TRBV20-1
j_gene: TRBJ2-1
d_gene: TRBD1
CDR3nt: TGCAGTGCTCCCGGGACAGGGGATCGGTACAATGAGCAGTTCTTC
CDR3aa: CSAPGTGDRYNEQFF

abundance: many
v_gene: TRBV5-1
j_gene: TRBJ2-7
d_gene: NA
CDR3nt: TGCGCCAGCAGCCTAAAGGACAGCCCCTCCTACGAGCAGTACTTC
CDR3aa: CASSLKDSPSYEQYF

abundance: many
v_gene: TRBV6-1
j_gene: TRBJ2-7
d_gene: NA
CDR3nt: TGTGCCAGCAGACCGACTGGACGGATCTACGAGCAGTACTTC
CDR3aa: CASRPTGRIYEQYF

abundance: NA
v_gene: TRBV20-1
j_gene: TRBJ2-3
d_gene: TRBD2
CDR3nt: TGCAGTGCTAGAGTTCCTAGCGGGGCGGGGGATACGCAGTATTTT
CDR3aa: CSARVPSGAGDTQYF

abundance: NA
v_gene: TRBV6-1
j_gene: TRBJ1-2
d_gene: NA
CDR3nt: TGTGCCAGCAGTGAAAGGACCGCCTCTCGAAATGGCTACACCTTC
CDR3aa: CASSERTASRNGYTF

abundance: many
v_gene: TRBV2
j_gene: TRBJ1-5
d_gene: NA
CDR3nt: TGTGCCAGCAGAGTTCATCCAGGGGTGAACCAGCCCCAGCATTTT
CDR3aa: CASRVHPGVNQPQHF

abundance: NA
v_gene: TRBV2
j_gene: TRBJ2-1
d_gene: NA
CDR3nt: TGTGCCAGCAGTGAACGGGGTCGGGAAGGGCAGTTCTTC
CDR3aa: CASSERGREGQFF

abundance: NA
v_gene: TRBV4-3
j_gene: TRBJ2-7
d_gene: NA
CDR3nt: TGCGCCAGCAGCGGTGCCAGGGGAACGGCTAACGAGCCGTACTTC
CDR3aa: CASSGARGTANEPYF

abundance: many
v_gene: TRBV19
j_gene: TRBJ1-5
d_gene: NA
CDR3nt: TGTGCCAGTAGTGCAATACAGGGAACGTTGCCTCAGCCCCAGCATTTT
CDR3aa: CASSAIQGTLPQPQHF

abundance: NA
v_gene: TRBV7-3
j_gene: TRBJ2-2
d_gene: TRBD1
CDR3nt: TGTGCCAGGAGACCGGGACAGGGGGCGGCGAACACCGGGGAGCTGTTTTTT
CDR3aa: CARRPGQGAANTGELFF

abundance: NA
v_gene: TRBV6-5
j_gene: TRBJ2-1
d_gene: TRBD1
CDR3nt: TGTGCCAGCAGTTACGCTACAGGGGCCTTTAGGTTCTTC
CDR3aa: CASSYATGAFRFF

abundance: many
v_gene: TRBV30
j_gene: TRBJ2-1
d_gene: TRBD2
CDR3nt: TGTGCCTGGAGTTACCTAGCGGGAGCCTACAATGAGCAGTTCTTC
CDR3aa: CAWSYLAGAYNEQFF

abundance: many
v_gene: TRBV6-2/TRBV6-3
j_gene: TRBJ2-2
d_gene: NA
CDR3nt: TGTGCCAGCAGTTACTCCTTTACCGGGGAGCTGTTTTTT
CDR3aa: CASSYSFTGELFF

abundance: many
v_gene: TRBV2
j_gene: TRBJ1-5
d_gene: NA
CDR3nt: TGTGCCAGCGTCCAGGGCCGCTATCAGCCCCAGCATTTT
CDR3aa: CASVQGRYQPQHF

abundance: NA
v_gene: TRBV3-1
j_gene: TRBJ1-6
d_gene: NA
CDR3nt: TGTGCCAGCAGCCGCAAATCCCCGACCAGTCCCTCACCCCTCCACTTT
CDR3aa: CASSRKSPTSPSPLHF

abundance: many
v_gene: TRBV10-3
j_gene: TRBJ2-7
d_gene: TRBD2
CDR3nt: TGTGCCATCAGTGAGTCTCGGCTAGCGGGAGACGAGCAGTACTTC
CDR3aa: CAISESRLAGDEQYF

abundance: many
v_gene: TRBV7-9
j_gene: TRBJ1-1
d_gene: NA
CDR3nt: TGTGCCAGCAGCTTATCTGGGGAGAACACTGAAGCTTTCTTT
CDR3aa: CASSLSGENTEAFF

abundance: few
v_gene: TRBV9
j_gene: TRBJ2-1
d_gene: TRBD2
CDR3nt: TGTGCCAGCAGCCCCGGGACTAGCGGTTGGGGTGAGCAGTTCTTC
CDR3aa: CASSPGTSGWGEQFF

abundance: many
v_gene: TRBV5-5
j_gene: TRBJ2-7
d_gene: TRBD1
CDR3nt: TGTGCCAGCAGTCCAGCCGGGACAGGGAGCTACGAGCAGTACTTC
CDR3aa: CASSPAGTGSYEQYF

abundance: many
v_gene: TRBV20-1
j_gene: TRBJ2-5
d_gene: NA
CDR3nt: TGCAGTGCTAGAGATCAGAGCGGAAAAGAGACCCAGTACTTC
CDR3aa: CSARDQSGKETQYF

abundance: few
v_gene: TRBV19
j_gene: TRBJ1-1
d_gene: TRBD1
CDR3nt: TGTGCCAGTAGTATCCAGGGGGGGTTGGTTACTGAAGCTTTCTTT
CDR3aa: CASSIQGGLVTEAFF